What follows are 30 T cell receptor beta chains derived from one specimen sequenced in a study of T cells after yellow fever vaccination. TCRdb analysed the 5' RACE reads with MiXCR anew, one entry per CDR3 protein. The data hold 140,000 to 150,000 distinct CDR3 sequences, with less than 8.5% observed a single time. The sample was CD4+ T cells sorted from PBMCs, taken 10 days after the yellow fever booster vaccination. The receptors were gathered from a young man who received the YFV17D yellow fever vaccine.

In regard to this clonotype: A much larger clone differs by one base, so this may be a read error. This CDR3 reads CASSEASGQNTEAIF. The CDR3 DNA follows: TGTGCCAGCAGTGAAGCTTCAGGCCAGAACACTGAAGCTATCTTT. This chain uses TRBV6-1 with TRBJ1-1, with unresolved D. The CDR3 runs 15 residues. From germline, CDR1 is MNHNS and CDR2 SASEGT.

This clonotype was picked up many times. V and J are TRBV20-1 and TRBJ1-1, with a tentative D call TRBD1 (6 bases). Trimming removed 6 bases from V and 0 bases from J, with 14 bases in between. CDR3 length equals 14 residues. CDR1 and CDR2 from the germline V gene are DFQATT and SNEGSKA (reference sequence). The CDR3: CSARFDRMNTEAFF. The CDR3 nucleotides are TGCAGTGCCCGCTTCGACAGGATGAACACTGAAGCTTTCTTT.

The chain combines TRBV5-1 with TRBJ2-3, with D perhaps TRBD2 (5 bases). The CDR3 totals 14 residues. V was shortened by 3 bases and J by 3 bases, with 11 bases between the two germline ends. The germline CDR1 and CDR2 sequences are SGHRS and YFSETQ. DNA of the CDR3: TGCGCCAGCAGCTGGGCACTAGTGACAGATACGCAGTATTTT. Amino acid sequence: CASSWALVTDTQYF.

This clonotype was observed many times. The chain is built from TRBV27 and TRBJ1-5, with a weak D call TRBD1 (5 bases). V was shortened by 6 bases and J by 0 bases, with 12 bases between the two germline ends. This CDR3 contains 15 residues. Germline V gene lookup returns CDR1 MNHEY and CDR2 SMNVEV (reference sequence). Written as DNA, the CDR3 is TGTGCCAGCAGCGGTCGGGGGTATAGCAATCAGCCCCAGCATTTT. Protein: CASSGRGYSNQPQHF.

This clonotype showed up many times. The genes are TRBV5-1 and TRBJ1-1; no clear D. Germline CDR1 reads SGHRS; CDR2 reads YFSETQ. The CDR3 contains 15 residues. V dropped 3 bases and J dropped 1 base, with 13 bases sitting between them. CDR3 region: CASSSLGPPNTEAFF. CDR3 bases: TGCGCCAGCAGCTCACTTGGGCCACCGAACACTGAAGCTTTCTTT.

This clonotype was seen at least ten times. The gene calls are TRBV10-3 and TRBJ2-1, with 9 bases that match TRBD1. With 8 bases clipped from V and 8 bases from J, the junction kept 16 bases outside the gene matches. The germline V gene has CDR1 ENHRY and CDR2 SYGVKD. The CDR3 runs to 16 residues. The CDR3 region is CAIRSKGTGIVDEQFF. For the CDR3, the DNA is TGTGCCATCCGTTCAAAGGGGACAGGGATAGTTGATGAGCAGTTCTTC.

The sample holds many counts of this clonotype. The chain has TRBV25-1 and TRBJ2-7; TRBD2 aligns across 7 bases. CDR3 length: 16 amino acids. Germline loops: CDR1 MGHDK, CDR2 SYGVNS. The V and J ends lost 4 bases and 5 bases, in that order; junction bases with no gene match: 14. The CDR3 DNA follows: TGTGCCAGCAGTGGCCTACGGGTGGGAGGGCCCAACGAGCAGTACTTC. Protein sequence: CASSGLRVGGPNEQYF.

This clonotype was detected many times. The CDR3 loop reads CATSDNGGYGYTF. CDR3 DNA sequence: TGTGCCACCAGTGATAACGGAGGCTATGGCTACACCTTC. The chain combines TRBV24-1 with TRBJ1-2; D is unresolved. Trimming left V 3 bases short and J 4 bases short, with 8 bases between. Germline V gene sequence: CDR1 KGHDR, CDR2 SFDVKD. This CDR3 spans 13 amino acids.

The chain uses TRBV13 and TRBJ2-5; 11 positions agree with TRBD2. The CDR3 covers 15 residues. V shed 3 bases, J shed 5 bases, and the junction held 5 bases outside the gene matches. CDR1 is PRHDT, CDR2 FYEKMQ, per germline (reference sequence). The CDR3 here is CASSFSGRAKETQYF. The CDR3 DNA reads as TGTGCCAGCAGCTTTAGCGGGAGGGCGAAGGAGACCCAGTACTTC. Based on the CDR3 plus reference TRBV13 and TRBJ2-5, the full variable domain is AAGVIQSPRHLIKEKRETATLKCYPIPRHDTVYWYQQGPGQDPQFLISFYEKMQSDKGSIPDRFSAQQFSDYHSELNMSSLELGDSALYFCASSFSGRAKETQYFGPGTRLLVL.

The chain links TRBV30 to TRBJ2-5; no clear D gene. Trimming left V 0 bases short and J 5 bases short, with 7 bases between. The CDR3 extends over 12 amino acids. Germline V lookup: CDR1 GTSNPN, CDR2 SVGIG (reference sequence). CDR3: CAWSVLSETQYF. The CDR3 DNA follows: TGTGCCTGGAGTGTACTGTCGGAGACCCAGTACTTC.

This clonotype was counted ten times or more. The rearrangement joins TRBV27 to TRBJ2-1; D remains ambiguous. V lost 2 bases to trimming and J lost 2 bases, with 7 bases between them. This CDR3 spans 14 amino acids. In germline, CDR1 is MNHEY, CDR2 SMNVEV (reference sequence). The CDR3 DNA reads TGTGCCAGCAGTTTAAGAAGAACCTACAATGAGCAGTTCTTC. It yields the protein CASSLRRTYNEQFF.

The J gene is TRBJ1-2, the V gene TRBV3-1, with D perhaps matching TRBD1 (5 bases). This CDR3 region has 14 residues. V was pared by 10 bases and J by 4 bases, with 19 bases between. Per the germline V gene, CDR1 is LGHDT and CDR2 is YNNKEL (reference sequence). The CDR3 coding sequence is TGTGCCATGGGCACGGGGACGCTCTGCTATGGCTACACCTTC. This codes for CAMGTGTLCYGYTF.

This clonotype was counted a few times. The V gene is TRBV7-2, the J gene TRBJ1-2, with D unclear. V was shortened by 1 base and J by 4 bases, with 13 bases between the two germline ends. This CDR3 spans 15 amino acids. CDR1 SGHTA and CDR2 FQGNSA come from the germline V gene. The CDR3 loop reads CASSLVSTASYGYTF. CDR3 coding DNA: TGTGCCAGCAGCTTAGTGTCCACAGCTTCCTATGGCTACACCTTC. The whole variable domain, remainder taken from reference TRBV7-2 and TRBJ1-2, is GAGVSQSPSNKVTEKGKDVELRCDPISGHTALYWYRQSLGQGLEFLIYFQGNSAPDKSGLPSDRFSAERTGGSVSTLTIQRTQQEDSAVYLCASSLVSTASYGYTFGSGTRLTVV.

Ten or more counts support this clonotype. The chain uses TRBV7-9 and TRBJ2-2; 8 bases line up with TRBD2. The length of the CDR3 is 15 residues. Germline V gene sequence: CDR1 SEHNR, CDR2 FQNEAQ (reference sequence). V was pared by 5 bases and J by 0 bases, with 2 bases of the junction left unmatched. CDR3 protein: CASSLGLANTGELFF. DNA of the CDR3: TGTGCCAGCAGCCTGGGACTAGCGAACACCGGGGAGCTGTTTTTT.

This clonotype was observed many times. The chain couples TRBV20-1 to TRBJ2-1; D gene unclear. CDR3 length: 12 amino acids. In germline, CDR1 is DFQATT, CDR2 SNEGSKA (reference sequence). V was trimmed by 2 bases and J by 5 bases, leaving 7 bases between them. The CDR3 protein is CSARSPDNEQFF. The CDR3 DNA follows: TGCAGTGCTAGATCGCCAGACAATGAGCAGTTCTTC.

This clonotype was seen only a few times. The CDR3 reads CSAPLGASLYTDTQYF. CDR3 DNA sequence: TGCAGTGCTCCCCTAGGCGCGTCACTATACACAGATACGCAGTATTTT. J is TRBJ2-3 and V is TRBV20-1; D is undetermined. The CDR3 contains 16 residues. The V and J ends lost 5 bases and 2 bases respectively, with 20 bases between them. Per germline, CDR1 DFQATT and CDR2 SNEGSKA (reference sequence).

Many counts were recorded for this clonotype. The chain carries TRBV5-6 and TRBJ1-1; D gene unclear. The CDR3 runs to 14 residues. Trimming shortened V by 5 bases and J by 4 bases, and 15 bases separated the two germline ends. Germline CDR1 SGHDT, CDR2 YYEEEE. The CDR3 sequence: CASSLEGPGTEAFF. DNA of the CDR3: TGTGCCAGCAGTCTTGAGGGCCCAGGCACTGAAGCTTTCTTT.

This clonotype has at least ten counts. The DNA of the CDR3 is TGTGCCAGCAGCTTACCAGGGGTCGGAAACACCATATATTTT. As protein: CASSLPGVGNTIYF. V usage is TRBV7-2 and J usage is TRBJ1-3; a possible D gene is TRBD1 (6 bases). The germline CDR1 and CDR2 sequences are SGHTA and FQGNSA. V was shortened by 2 bases and J by 4 bases, with 9 bases between the two germline ends. This CDR3 spans 14 amino acids.

Concerning this clonotype: A much larger clone lies a single base off, so this may be a read error. The V gene is TRBV20-1, the J gene TRBJ2-3; TRBD2 matches at 12 bases. Germline V gene sequence: CDR1 DFQATT, CDR2 SNEGSKA (reference sequence). The CDR3 spans 14 residues. With V trimmed by 4 bases and J by 4 bases, 3 bases remained unmatched. The CDR3 reads CSATLAGGPDTQYF. Here the CDR3 DNA reads TGCAGTGCTACTCTAGCGGGAGGGCCAGATACGCAGTATTTT.

This chain links TRBV7-9 with TRBJ2-7; 10 positions match TRBD1. V was pared by 4 bases and J by 4 bases, with 4 bases of the junction left unmatched. The germline CDR1 and CDR2 sequences are SEHNR and FQNEAQ (reference sequence). The CDR3 has 14 amino acids. The CDR3 DNA reads as TGTGCCAGCAGCTCGGGACAGGGGAAGTACGAGCAGTACTTC. This codes for CASSSGQGKYEQYF.

This clonotype was detected ten times or more. The V and J genes are TRBV28 and TRBJ2-5, with D possibly TRBD1 on 5 matching bases. In germline, CDR1 is MDHEN, CDR2 SYDVKM. The CDR3 is 15 amino acids. V lost 5 bases to trimming and J lost 5 bases, with 18 bases between them. The CDR3 reads CASSPGSQGKETQYF. The CDR3 nucleotides read TGTGCCAGCAGTCCCGGCTCGCAGGGAAAGGAGACCCAGTACTTC.

The J gene is TRBJ1-5, the V gene TRBV7-2; 7 nucleotides match TRBD1. Germline V gives CDR1 SGHTA, CDR2 FQGNSA. J was trimmed by 6 bases and V by 4 bases; bases with no gene match: 6. The CDR3 is made up of 14 amino acids. CDR3 amino acids: CASSSRTGPQPQHF. The CDR3 region has the DNA TGTGCCAGCAGCTCGCGGACAGGACCTCAGCCCCAGCATTTT.

V is TRBV3-1 and J is TRBJ2-3; D may be TRBD1 or TRBD2 (6 bases each). Trimming took 3 bases from V and 5 from J, leaving 12 bases between them. Per germline, CDR1 LGHDT and CDR2 YNNKEL (reference sequence). The CDR3 has 14 amino acids. CDR3 sequence (DNA): TGTGCCAGCAGCCACGGGGGCGCGGGAGATACGCAGTATTTT. Its translation is CASSHGGAGDTQYF.

This clonotype was seen repeatedly, ten times or more. The chain is built from TRBV7-3 and TRBJ2-2; D not resolved. This CDR3 has 15 residues. The germline CDR1 and CDR2 sequences are SGHTA and FQGTGA. With 5 bases removed from V and 3 bases from J, the gap between germline ends came to 13 bases. CDR3 residues: CASSVSTTDTGELFF. The CDR3 region has the DNA TGTGCCAGCAGCGTTTCGACGACCGACACCGGGGAGCTGTTTTTT.

There are a few counts of this clonotype. This chain connects TRBV27 to TRBJ2-2, with D perhaps matching TRBD2 (6 bases). The ends were cut back, 4 bases at V and 0 bases at J, with 9 bases in the middle. The CDR3 runs 15 residues. Germline lookup yields CDR1 MNHEY and CDR2 SMNVEV (reference sequence). CDR3 sequence (DNA): TGTGCCAGCAGTTCGTGGACTACGAACACCGGGGAGCTGTTTTTT. Its translation: CASSSWTTNTGELFF.

This clonotype showed up just a few times. The chain employs TRBV19 and TRBJ1-2; 9 bases map to TRBD1. V gave up 3 bases and J gave up 6 bases; unmatched junction bases: 5. The CDR3 runs to 14 residues. The germline CDR1 and CDR2 sequences are LNHDA and SQIVND (reference sequence). Here the CDR3 DNA reads TGTGCCAGTAGTATGACAGGGGGAAAGGATGGCTACACCTTC. It is translated as CASSMTGGKDGYTF.

This clonotype was picked up many times. This rearrangement joins TRBV20-1 to TRBJ2-3, with 8 bases matching TRBD1. The CDR3 sequence is 14 residues long. CDR1 DFQATT and CDR2 SNEGSKA come from the germline V gene (reference sequence). With 6 bases clipped from V and 3 bases from J, the junction kept 8 bases outside the gene matches. The CDR3 coding sequence is TGCAGTGCCGCCCAGGGGGCGCAAACAGATACGCAGTATTTT. Translation: CSAAQGAQTDTQYF.

This clonotype was seen ten or more times. The rearrangement joins TRBV6-2 or TRBV6-3 to TRBJ2-2; 8 bases map to TRBD1. The CDR3 has 15 residues. The junction had 6 bases not matched to a gene; V was cut back by 6 bases and J by 3 bases. CDR1 is MNHEY, CDR2 SVGEGT, per germline. Written as DNA, the CDR3 is TGTGCCAGCAGGGTGACAGGGGCCTACACCGGGGAGCTGTTTTTT. It specifies CASRVTGAYTGELFF.

This clonotype was counted at least ten times. The chain has TRBV19 and TRBJ2-2, with D hard to call. V lost 0 bases and J lost 4, with 9 bases in between. This CDR3 has 15 residues. Germline V lookup: CDR1 LNHDA, CDR2 SQIVND (reference sequence). The DNA for the CDR3 is TGTGCCAGTAGTATAGATCGGGCTGGCACCGGGGAGCTGTTTTTT. Residues: CASSIDRAGTGELFF.

In its sample, this clonotype was seen many times. The rearrangement joins TRBV7-9 to TRBJ2-3, with D hard to call. This CDR3 has 12 residues. CDR1 and CDR2 (germline): SEHNR, FQNEAQ (reference sequence). V dropped 5 bases and J dropped 4 bases, with 7 bases sitting between them. The CDR3 protein is CASSLPSDTQYF. CDR3 in DNA: TGTGCCAGCAGCCTCCCGTCAGATACGCAGTATTTT.